This TCR beta chain is drawn from a study of blood T cell repertoires in COVID-19. Trimming removed 5 bases from V and 3 bases from J, with 12 bases in between. Germline loops: CDR1 LNHDA, CDR2 SQIVND (reference sequence). The CDR3 runs 14 residues. The method was immunoSEQ multiplex PCR; TCRdb's version includes in-frame clones alone and lacks a portion of them. The sample carries a few hundred thousand clones, around 82% recorded once. This receptor was identified in a person between 65 and 80 years old with COVID-19, enrolled during active disease. This rearrangement joins TRBV19 to TRBJ2-3; D possibly corresponds to TRBD1 (6 bases). What was sequenced was peripheral blood. CDR3 protein: CASSVRGATDTQYF. The CDR3 DNA reads TGTGCCAGTAGTGTCAGGGGCGCAACAGATACGCAGTATTTT.